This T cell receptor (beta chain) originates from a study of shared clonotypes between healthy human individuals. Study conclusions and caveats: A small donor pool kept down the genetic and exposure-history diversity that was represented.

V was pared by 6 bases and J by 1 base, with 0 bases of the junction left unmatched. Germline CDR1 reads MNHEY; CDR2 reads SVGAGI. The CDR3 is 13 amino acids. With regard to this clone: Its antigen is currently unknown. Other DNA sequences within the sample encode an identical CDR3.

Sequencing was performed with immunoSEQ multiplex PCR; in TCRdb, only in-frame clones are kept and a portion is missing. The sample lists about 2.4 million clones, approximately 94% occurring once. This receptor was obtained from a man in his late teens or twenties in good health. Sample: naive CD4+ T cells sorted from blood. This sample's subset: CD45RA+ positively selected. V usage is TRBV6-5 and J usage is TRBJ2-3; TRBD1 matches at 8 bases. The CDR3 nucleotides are TGTGCCAGCAGGGGACAGGGCACAGATACGCAGTATTTT. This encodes CASRGQGTDTQYF.